The clone carrying this TCR beta chain was seen a handful of times. Antigen: not known. CDR1 and CDR2 (germline): MDHEN, SYDVKM. CDR3 length equals 13 residues. V gave up 6 bases and J gave up 4 bases, with 10 bases separating them. This sample is drawn from a study of CD8+ T cells in alopecia areata. Whole-study findings and limits: Sequences from scalp samples also cover resident alphabeta T cells of normal skin. TCR sharing across patients was less clear than in mice, possibly HLA-related. Higher clonality was seen in lesional scalp than in normal scalp, especially in alopecia totalis/universalis.

Researchers sorted CD4+ cells into CD25+CD127- cells for several patients. The authors extracted RNA and reverse transcribed it into cDNA as the sequencing template. Clones were read by immunoSEQ multiplex PCR, and TCRdb kept only the in-frame ones, dropping some. Here the sample spans around 14,000 clones, 45% to 65% being singletons. The rearrangement joins TRBV28 to TRBJ2-1; D gene unclear. The TCR comes from a human donor with alopecia areata. Specimen: CD4+ Tregs sorted from blood. The CDR3 DNA reads as TGTGCCAGCAGAGAGACAAGATACAATGAGCAGTTCTTC. Protein: CASRETRYNEQFF.